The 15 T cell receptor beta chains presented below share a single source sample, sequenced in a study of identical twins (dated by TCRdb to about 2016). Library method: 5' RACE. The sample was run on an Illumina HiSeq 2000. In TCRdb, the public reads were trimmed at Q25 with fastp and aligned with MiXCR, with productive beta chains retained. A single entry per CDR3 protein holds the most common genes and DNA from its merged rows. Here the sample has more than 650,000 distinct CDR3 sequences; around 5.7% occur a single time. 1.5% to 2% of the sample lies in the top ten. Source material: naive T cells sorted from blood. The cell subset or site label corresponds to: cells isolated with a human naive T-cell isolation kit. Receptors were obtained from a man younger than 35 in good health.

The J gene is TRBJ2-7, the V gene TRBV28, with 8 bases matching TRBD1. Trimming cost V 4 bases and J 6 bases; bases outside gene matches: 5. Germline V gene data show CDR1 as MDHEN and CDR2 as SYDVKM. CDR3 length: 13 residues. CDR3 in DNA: TGTGCCAGCAGTTATGGACAGGGAGGCGAGCAGTACGTC. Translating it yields CASSYGQGGEQYV.

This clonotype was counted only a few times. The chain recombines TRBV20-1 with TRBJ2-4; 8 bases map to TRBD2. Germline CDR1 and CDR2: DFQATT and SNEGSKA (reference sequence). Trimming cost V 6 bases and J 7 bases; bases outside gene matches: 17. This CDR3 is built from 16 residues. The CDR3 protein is CSAERPGGGGWNIQYF. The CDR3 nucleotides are TGCAGTGCAGAACGCCCGGGGGGGGGCGGCTGGAACATTCAGTACTTC.

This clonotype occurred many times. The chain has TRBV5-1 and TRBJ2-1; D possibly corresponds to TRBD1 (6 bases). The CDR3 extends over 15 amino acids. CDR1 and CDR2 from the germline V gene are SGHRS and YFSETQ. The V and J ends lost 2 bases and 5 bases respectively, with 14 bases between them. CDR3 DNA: TGCGCCAGCAGCTTATGGGCAGGGGACAACAATGAGCAGTTCTTC. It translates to CASSLWAGDNNEQFF.

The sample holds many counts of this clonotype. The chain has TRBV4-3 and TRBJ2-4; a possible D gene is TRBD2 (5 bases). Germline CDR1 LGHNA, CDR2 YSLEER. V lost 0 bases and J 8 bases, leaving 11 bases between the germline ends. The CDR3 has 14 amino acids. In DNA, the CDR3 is TGCGCCAGCAGCCAAGATTTCCCGAGGGACATTCAGTACTTC. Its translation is CASSQDFPRDIQYF.

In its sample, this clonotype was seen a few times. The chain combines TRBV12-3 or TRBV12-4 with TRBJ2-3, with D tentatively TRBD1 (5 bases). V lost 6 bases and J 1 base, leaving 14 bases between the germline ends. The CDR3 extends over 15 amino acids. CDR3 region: CASRPGWGGTDTQYF. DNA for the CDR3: TGTGCCAGCAGACCCGGTTGGGGCGGCACAGATACGCAGTATTTT.

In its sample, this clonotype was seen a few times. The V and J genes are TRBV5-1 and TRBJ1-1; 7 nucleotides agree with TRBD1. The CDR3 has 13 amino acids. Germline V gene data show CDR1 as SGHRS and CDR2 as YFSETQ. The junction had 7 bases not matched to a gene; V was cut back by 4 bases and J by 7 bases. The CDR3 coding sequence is TGCGCCAGCAGCGTAGGGGGCGCGATTGAAGCTTTCTTT. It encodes CASSVGGAIEAFF.

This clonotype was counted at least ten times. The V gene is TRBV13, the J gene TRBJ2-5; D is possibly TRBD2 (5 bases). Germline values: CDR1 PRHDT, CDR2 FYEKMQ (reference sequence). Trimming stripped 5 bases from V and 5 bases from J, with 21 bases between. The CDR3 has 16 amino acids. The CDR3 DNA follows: TGTGCCAGCAGCCCCCGTGGTGAGGGCTTCGGTGAGACCCAGTACTTC. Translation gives CASSPRGEGFGETQYF. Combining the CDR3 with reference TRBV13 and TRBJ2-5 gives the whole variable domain AAGVIQSPRHLIKEKRETATLKCYPIPRHDTVYWYQQGPGQDPQFLISFYEKMQSDKGSIPDRFSAQQFSDYHSELNMSSLELGDSALYFCASSPRGEGFGETQYFGPGTRLLVL.

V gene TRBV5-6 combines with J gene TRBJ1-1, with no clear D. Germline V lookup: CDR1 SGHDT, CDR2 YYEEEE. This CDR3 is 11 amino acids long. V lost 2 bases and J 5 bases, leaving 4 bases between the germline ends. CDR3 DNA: TGTGCCAGCAGCTTTGTTACTGAAGCTTTCTTT. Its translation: CASSFVTEAFF.

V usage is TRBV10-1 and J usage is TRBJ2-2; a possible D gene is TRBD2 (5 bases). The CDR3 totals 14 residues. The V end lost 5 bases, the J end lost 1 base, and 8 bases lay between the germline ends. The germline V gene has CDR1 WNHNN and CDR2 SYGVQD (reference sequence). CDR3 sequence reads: CASSNRENTGELFF. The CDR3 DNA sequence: TGCGCCAGCAGTAACCGGGAGAACACCGGGGAGCTGTTTTTT.

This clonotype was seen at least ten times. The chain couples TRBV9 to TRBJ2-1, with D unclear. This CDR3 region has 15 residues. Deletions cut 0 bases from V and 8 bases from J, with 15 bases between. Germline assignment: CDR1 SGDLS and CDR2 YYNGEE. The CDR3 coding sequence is TGTGCCAGCAGCGTAGAACGCTTGGGTCCTGATGAGCAGTTCTTC. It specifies CASSVERLGPDEQFF.

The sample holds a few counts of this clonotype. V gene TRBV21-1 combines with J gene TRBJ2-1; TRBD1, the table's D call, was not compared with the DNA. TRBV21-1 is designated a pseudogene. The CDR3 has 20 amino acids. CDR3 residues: CASSPRTGQGVGLADNEQFF. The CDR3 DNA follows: TGTGCCAGCAGCCCTAGGACGGGACAGGGGGTCGGACTGGCTGACAATGAGCAGTTCTTC.

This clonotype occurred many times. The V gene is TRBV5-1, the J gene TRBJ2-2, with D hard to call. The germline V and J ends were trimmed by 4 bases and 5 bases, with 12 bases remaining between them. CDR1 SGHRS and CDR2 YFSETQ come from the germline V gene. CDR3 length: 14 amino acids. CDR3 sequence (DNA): TGCGCCAGCAGCCATACACTCGATACCGGGGAGCTGTTTTTT. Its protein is CASSHTLDTGELFF. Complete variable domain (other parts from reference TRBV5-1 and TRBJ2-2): KAGVTQTPRYLIKTRGQQVTLSCSPISGHRSVSWYQQTPGQGLQFLFEYFSETQRNKGNFPGRFSGRQFSNSRSEMNVSTLELGDSALYLCASSHTLDTGELFFGEGSRLTVL.

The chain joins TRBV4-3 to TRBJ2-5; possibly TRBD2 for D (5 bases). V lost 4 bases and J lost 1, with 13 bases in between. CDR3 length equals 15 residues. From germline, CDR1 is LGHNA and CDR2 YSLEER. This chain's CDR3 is CASSRTWRAQETQYF. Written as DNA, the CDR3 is TGCGCCAGCAGCCGGACTTGGCGGGCCCAAGAGACCCAGTACTTC.

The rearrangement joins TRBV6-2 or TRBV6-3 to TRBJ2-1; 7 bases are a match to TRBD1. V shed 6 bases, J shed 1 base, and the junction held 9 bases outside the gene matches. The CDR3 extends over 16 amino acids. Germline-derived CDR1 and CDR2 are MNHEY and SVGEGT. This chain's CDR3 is CASSWDSSGSYNEQFF. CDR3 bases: TGTGCCAGCAGCTGGGACAGCTCGGGGTCCTACAATGAGCAGTTCTTC.

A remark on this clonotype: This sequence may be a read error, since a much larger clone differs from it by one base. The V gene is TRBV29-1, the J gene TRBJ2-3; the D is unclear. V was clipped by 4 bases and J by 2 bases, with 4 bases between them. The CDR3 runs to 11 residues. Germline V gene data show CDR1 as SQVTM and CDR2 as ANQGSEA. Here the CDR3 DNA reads TGCAGCGTTGTGAACACAGATACGCAGTATTTT. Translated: CSVVNTDTQYF.